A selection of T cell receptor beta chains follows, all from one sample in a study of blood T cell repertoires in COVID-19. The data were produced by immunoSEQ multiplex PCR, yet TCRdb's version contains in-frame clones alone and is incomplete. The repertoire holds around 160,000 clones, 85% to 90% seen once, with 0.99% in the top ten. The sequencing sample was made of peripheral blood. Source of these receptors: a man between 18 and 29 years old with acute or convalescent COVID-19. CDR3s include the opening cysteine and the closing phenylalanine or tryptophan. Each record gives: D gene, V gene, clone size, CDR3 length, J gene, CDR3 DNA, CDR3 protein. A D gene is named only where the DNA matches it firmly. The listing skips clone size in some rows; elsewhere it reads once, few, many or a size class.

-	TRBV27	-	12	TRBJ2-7	TGTGCCAGCAGTTCCGGGGTCTACGAGCAGTACTTC	CASSSGVYEQYF
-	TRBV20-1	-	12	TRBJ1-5	TGCAGTGCTAGTCGGGGGAATCAGCCCCAGCATTTT	CSASRGNQPQHF
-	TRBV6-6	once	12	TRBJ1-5	TGTGCCACCAGGGGAGTAGATCAGCCCCAGCATTTT	CATRGVDQPQHF
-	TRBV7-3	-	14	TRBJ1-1	TGTGCCAGCAGCCCGGGTCCGCAAAACACTGAAGCTTTCTTT	CASSPGPQNTEAFF
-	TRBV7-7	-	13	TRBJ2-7	TGTGCCAGCAGCCCCAGTAGCGGCTACGAGCAGTACTTC	CASSPSSGYEQYF
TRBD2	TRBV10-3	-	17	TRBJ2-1	TGTGCCATCAGTGAGGGGCCAATCGGGGGGGCCTACAATGAGCAGTTCTTC	CAISEGPIGGAYNEQFF
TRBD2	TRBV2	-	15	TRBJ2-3	TGTGCCAGCAGCCAACTAGCGGGGGGGACGGATACGCAGTATTTT	CASSQLAGGTDTQYF
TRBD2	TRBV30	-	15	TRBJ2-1	TGTGCCTGTCACAGGGGACTAGCGGGGTGGAATGAGCAGTTCTTC	CACHRGLAGWNEQFF
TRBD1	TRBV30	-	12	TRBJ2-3	TGTGCCTGGACAAAGGGGGCTGATACGCAGTATTTT	CAWTKGADTQYF
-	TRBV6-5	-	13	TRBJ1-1	TGTGCCAGCACCGTGACAGGGAACACTGAAGCTTTCTTT	CASTVTGNTEAFF
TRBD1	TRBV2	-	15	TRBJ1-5	TGTGCCAGCAGGGGACAGGGGGCGCGGAATCAGCCCCAGCATTTT	CASRGQGARNQPQHF
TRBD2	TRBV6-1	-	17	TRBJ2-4	TGTGCCAGCAGTGAAGCGGCGGGGGTCATAGCCAAAAACATTCAGTACTTC	CASSEAAGVIAKNIQYF
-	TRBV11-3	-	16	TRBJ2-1	TGTGCCAGCAGCTTAGGGGTTGGGCTGACCATCAATGAGCAGTTCTTC	CASSLGVGLTINEQFF
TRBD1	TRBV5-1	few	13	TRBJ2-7	TGCGCCAGCAGCAATACAGGGGCCCACGAGCAGTACTTC	CASSNTGAHEQYF
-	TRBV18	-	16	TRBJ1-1	TGTGCCAGCTCACCCCGACCGCCGGACAGAATTGGAGAAGCTTTCTTT	CASSPRPPDRIGEAFF
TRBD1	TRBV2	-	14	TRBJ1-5	TGTGCCAGCAGGGCAGGGACAGGGCATCAGCCCCAGCATTTT	CASRAGTGHQPQHF
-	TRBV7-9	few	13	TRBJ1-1	TGTGCCAGCAGCGTACAGGAGAACACTGAAGCTTTCTTT	CASSVQENTEAFF
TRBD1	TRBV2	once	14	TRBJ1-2	TGTGCCAGCAGGGCAGATTACAGGGGTCATGGCTACACCTTC	CASRADYRGHGYTF
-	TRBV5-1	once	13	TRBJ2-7	TGCGCCAGCAGCTTGGTGTCTGCGTACGAGCAGTACTTC	CASSLVSAYEQYF
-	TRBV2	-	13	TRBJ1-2	TGTGCCAGCAGTGAGGCCAGGGGCAATGGCTACACCTTC	CASSEARGNGYTF
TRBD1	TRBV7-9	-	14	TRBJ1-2	TGTGCCAGCAGCTCGACAGGGCGTTACGATGGCTACACCTTC	CASSSTGRYDGYTF
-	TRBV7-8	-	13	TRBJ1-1	TGTGCCAGCAGCCCCAGTGCCTACACTGAAGCTTTCTTT	CASSPSAYTEAFF
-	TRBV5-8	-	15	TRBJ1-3	TGTGCCAGCAGTACGGGACAAGTCTCTGGAAACACCATATATTTT	CASSTGQVSGNTIYF
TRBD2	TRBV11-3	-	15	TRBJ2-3	TGTGCCAGCAGCTTATTAGCGGGGGGCACAGATACGCAGTATTTT	CASSLLAGGTDTQYF
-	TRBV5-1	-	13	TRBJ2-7	TGCGCCAGCAGCCCGACGGGGGCCTACGAGCAGTACTTC	CASSPTGAYEQYF
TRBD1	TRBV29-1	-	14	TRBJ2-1	TGCAGCGTTAGGGACAGAGCCTCCTACAATGAGCAGTTCTTC	CSVRDRASYNEQFF
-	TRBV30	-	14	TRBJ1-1	TGTGCCTCCAGGGGCGATGGGGGGGGCACTGAAGCTTTCTTT	CASRGDGGGTEAFF
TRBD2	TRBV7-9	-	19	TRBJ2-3	TGTGCCAGCAGCGGTACGAGGGGTAGCGGGGTAGGGGTCGCAGATACGCAGTATTTT	CASSGTRGSGVGVADTQYF
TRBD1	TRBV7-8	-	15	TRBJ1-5	TGTGCCAGCAGCACAGGGACAGGGGGCAATCAGCCCCAGCATTTT	CASSTGTGGNQPQHF
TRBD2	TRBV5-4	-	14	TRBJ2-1	TGTGCCAGCAGCACGGGAGGTTCCTACAATGAGCAGTTCTTC	CASSTGGSYNEQFF
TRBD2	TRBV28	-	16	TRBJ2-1	TGTGCCAGCAGTCTCCTTAGCGGGGGCAATTACAATGAGCAGTTCTTC	CASSLLSGGNYNEQFF
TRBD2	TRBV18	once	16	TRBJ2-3	TGTGCCAGCTCACCCACCAGCGGGGATCGCACAGATACGCAGTATTTT	CASSPTSGDRTDTQYF
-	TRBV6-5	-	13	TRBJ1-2	TGTGCCAGCAGTTACCGGGAAATCTATGGCTACACCTTC	CASSYREIYGYTF
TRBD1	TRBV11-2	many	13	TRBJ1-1	TGTGCCAGCAGCTTGGGACAGGGGGCTGTAGCTTTCTTT	CASSLGQGAVAFF
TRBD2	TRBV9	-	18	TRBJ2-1	TGTGCCAGCAGCGTAGGAGGTACAGCGGGGGGCCTTTACAATGAGCAGTTCTTC	CASSVGGTAGGLYNEQFF
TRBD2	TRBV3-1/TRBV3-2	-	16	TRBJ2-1	TGTGCCAGCAGTCCCTATAGCGGGGGCTCCTACAATGAGCAGTTCTTC	CASSPYSGGSYNEQFF
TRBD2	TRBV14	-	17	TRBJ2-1	TGTGCCAGCAGCCAATTTCTAGCGGGGAGCTCCTACAATGAGCAGTTCTTC	CASSQFLAGSSYNEQFF
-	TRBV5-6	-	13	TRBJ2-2	TGTGCCAGCAGCTTGGAGGCGGGGTGGGAGCTGTTTTTT	CASSLEAGWELFF
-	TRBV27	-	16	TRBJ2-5	TGTGCCAGCCGCTCGATCATGGACAGAGACCAAGAGACCCAGTACTTC	CASRSIMDRDQETQYF
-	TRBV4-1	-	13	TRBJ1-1	TGCGCCAGCAGCCACGGAGGGGCCACTGAAGCTTTCTTT	CASSHGGATEAFF
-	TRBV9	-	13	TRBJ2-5	TGTGCCAGCAGCGTTACGGGATCGGAGACCCAGTACTTC	CASSVTGSETQYF
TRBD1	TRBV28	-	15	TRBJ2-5	TGTGCCAGCAGCCTTCCGGACAGGGGCCAAGAGACCCAGTACTTC	CASSLPDRGQETQYF